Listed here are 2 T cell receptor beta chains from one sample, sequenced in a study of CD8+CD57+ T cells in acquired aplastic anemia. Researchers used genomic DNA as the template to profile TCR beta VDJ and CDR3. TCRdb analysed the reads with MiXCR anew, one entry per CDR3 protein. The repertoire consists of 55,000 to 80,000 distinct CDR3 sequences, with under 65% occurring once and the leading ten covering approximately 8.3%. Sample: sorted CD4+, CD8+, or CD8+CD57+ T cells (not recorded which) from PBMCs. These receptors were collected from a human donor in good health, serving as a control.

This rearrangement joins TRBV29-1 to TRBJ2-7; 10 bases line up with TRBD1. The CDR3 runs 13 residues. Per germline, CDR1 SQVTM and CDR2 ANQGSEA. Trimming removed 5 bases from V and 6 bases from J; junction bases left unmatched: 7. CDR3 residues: CSVYRDRGTEQYF. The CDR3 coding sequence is TGCAGCGTTTACCGGGACAGGGGAACCGAGCAGTACTTC.

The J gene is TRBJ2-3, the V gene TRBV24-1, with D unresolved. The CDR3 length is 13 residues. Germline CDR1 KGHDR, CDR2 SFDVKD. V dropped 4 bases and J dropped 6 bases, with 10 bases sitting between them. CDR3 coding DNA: TGTGCCACCAGTGAAGGACCGACTGATACGCAGTATTTT. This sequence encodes CATSEGPTDTQYF.